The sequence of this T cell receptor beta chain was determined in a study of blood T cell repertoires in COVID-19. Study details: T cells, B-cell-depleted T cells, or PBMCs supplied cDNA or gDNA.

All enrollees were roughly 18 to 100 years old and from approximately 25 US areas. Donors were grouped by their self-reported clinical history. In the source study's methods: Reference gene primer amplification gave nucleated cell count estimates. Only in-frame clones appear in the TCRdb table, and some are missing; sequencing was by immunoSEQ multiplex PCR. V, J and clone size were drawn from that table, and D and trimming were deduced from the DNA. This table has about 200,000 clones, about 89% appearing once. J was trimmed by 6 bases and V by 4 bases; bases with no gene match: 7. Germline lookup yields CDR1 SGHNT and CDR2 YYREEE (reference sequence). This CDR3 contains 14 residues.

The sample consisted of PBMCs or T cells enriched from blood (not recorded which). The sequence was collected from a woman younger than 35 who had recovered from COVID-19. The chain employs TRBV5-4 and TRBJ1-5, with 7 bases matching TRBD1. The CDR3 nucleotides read TGTGCCAGCAGCGCCCAGGGGGAATTTCAGCCCCAGCATTTT. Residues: CASSAQGEFQPQHF.